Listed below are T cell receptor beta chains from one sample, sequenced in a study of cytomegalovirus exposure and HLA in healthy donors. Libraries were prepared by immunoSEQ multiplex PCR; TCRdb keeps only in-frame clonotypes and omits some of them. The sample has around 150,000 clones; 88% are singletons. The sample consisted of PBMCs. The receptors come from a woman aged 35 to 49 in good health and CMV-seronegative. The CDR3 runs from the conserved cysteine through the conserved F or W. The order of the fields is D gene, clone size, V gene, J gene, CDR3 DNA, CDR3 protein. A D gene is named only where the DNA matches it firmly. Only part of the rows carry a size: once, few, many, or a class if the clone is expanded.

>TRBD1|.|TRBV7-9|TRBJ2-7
TGTGCCAGCAGCTTAGGCGCAGGGGGTTCCTCCTACGAGCAGTACTTC
CASSLGAGGSSYEQYF
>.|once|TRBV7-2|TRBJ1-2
TGTGCCAGCAGCTTAAGCGCGGTCTTAGCTAACTATGGCTACACCTTC
CASSLSAVLANYGYTF
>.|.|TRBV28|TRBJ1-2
TGTGCCAGCAGTTCCCCCGCCCCCAGGGGCGGAGGCTACACCTTC
CASSSPAPRGGGYTF
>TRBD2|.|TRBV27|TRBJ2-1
TGTGCCAGCAGTTTAGGTGCGGGAGGGCCAAATGAGCAGTTCTTC
CASSLGAGGPNEQFF
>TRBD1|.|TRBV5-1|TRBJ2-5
TGCGCCAGCAGCCCGACAGGGAAAGAGACCCAGTACTTC
CASSPTGKETQYF
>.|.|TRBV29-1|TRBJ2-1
TGCAGCGTTGAACAGGGAGGTGAGCAGTTCTTC
CSVEQGGEQFF
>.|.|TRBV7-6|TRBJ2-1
TGTGCCAGCAGCTTTACACTAGGGTCATACAATGAGCAGTTCTTC
CASSFTLGSYNEQFF
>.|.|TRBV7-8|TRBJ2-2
TGTGCCGTGGGGGAGGCCGGGGAGCTGTTTTTT
CAVGEAGELFF
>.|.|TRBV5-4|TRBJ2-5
TGTGCCAGCAGCTTAGCCCACAGGTTAGCTAGGGAGACCCAGTACTTC
CASSLAHRLARETQYF
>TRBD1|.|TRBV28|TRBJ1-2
TGTGCCAGCAGCCAAACAGGGGGCTGGGGCTACACCTTC
CASSQTGGWGYTF
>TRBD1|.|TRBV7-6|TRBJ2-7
TGTGCCAGCAGCCTCAAAACAGGGGTCTACGAGCAGTACTTC
CASSLKTGVYEQYF
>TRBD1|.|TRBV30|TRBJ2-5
TGTGCCTGGTCGACCGGGACAGAAGAGACCCAGTACTTC
CAWSTGTEETQYF
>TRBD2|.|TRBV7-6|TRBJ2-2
TGTGCCAGCAGCTTAGCGTTAGCGGGAGGCCGTGGCACCGGGGAGCTGTTTTTT
CASSLALAGGRGTGELFF
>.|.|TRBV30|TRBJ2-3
TGTGCCTGGAGTCCCCACAGGGATGCGCAGTATTTT
CAWSPHRDAQYF
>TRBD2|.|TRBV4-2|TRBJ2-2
TGTGCCAGCAGCACCCCGGGACTAGCGGGAGGGGCCGGGGAGCTGTTTTTT
CASSTPGLAGGAGELFF
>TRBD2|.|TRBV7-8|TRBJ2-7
TGTGCCAGCAGCCCGAGGGCAGGGCTAGCGGTAACCTACGAGCAGTACTTC
CASSPRAGLAVTYEQYF
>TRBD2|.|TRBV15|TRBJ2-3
TGTGCCACCAGCACGGGGGGGCGGGAGTTTCCAGATACGCAGTATTTT
CATSTGGREFPDTQYF
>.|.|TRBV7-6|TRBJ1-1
TGTGCCAGCAGCCTTGGACAGTACACTGAAGCTTTCTTT
CASSLGQYTEAFF
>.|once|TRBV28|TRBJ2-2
TGTGCCAGCTTGCAGGGCGGGGAGCTGTTTTTT
CASLQGGELFF
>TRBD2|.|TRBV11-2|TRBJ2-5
TGTGCCAGCAGCTCCCACTTCGGGGAGGGGAGGGAGACCCAGTACTTC
CASSSHFGEGRETQYF
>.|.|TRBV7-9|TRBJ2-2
TGTGCCAGCAGTTGGACTGTGAACACCGGGGAGCTGTTTTTT
CASSWTVNTGELFF
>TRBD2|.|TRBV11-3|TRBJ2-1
TGTGCCAGCAGCTCGGTGAAGACTAGCGGGAGGTATGAGCAGTTCTTC
CASSSVKTSGRYEQFF